The T cell receptor beta chain under discussion was sequenced for a study of radiation and T cells in renal cell carcinoma. Time point specified: blood 2 weeks post-SBRT. Treatment given: 15 Gy SBRT to primary tumor, nephrectomy 4 weeks later. This renal cell carcinoma was of the clear cell type. This clone was found once. The antigen is not known. Only in-frame clones appear in the TCRdb table, and some are missing; sequencing was by immunoSEQ multiplex PCR. This sample has about 130,000 clones, with approximately 90% found just once. Germline CDR1 is MNHEY and CDR2 is SVGAGI. The CDR3 sequence is 15 residues long. V shed 0 bases and J 4 bases; nucleotides not matched to a gene: 2. Study outcomes and limitations: Without pretreatment biopsies, baseline tumor clonotype presence was undetermined.

The chain couples TRBV6-5 to TRBJ2-5, with 10 bases that match TRBD2. The specimen comprised blood, sampled from a patient whose treatment included radiotherapy and nephrectomy. The sequence derives from a woman aged 70-85 years with renal cell carcinoma. The CDR3 DNA reads as TGTGCCAGCAGTTACTCTAGCGGGGGGAGAGAGACCCAGTACTTC. This gives the protein CASSYSSGGRETQYF.